The 15 T cell receptor beta chains listed next were all sequenced from one sample in a study of OX40 agonist ivuxolimab in advanced cancers. Sequencing was performed with immunoSEQ multiplex PCR; in TCRdb, only in-frame clones are kept and a portion is missing. The sample shows 77,000 or so clones, 94% of them seen only once. The sequenced sample was CD4+ or CD8+ T cells sorted from blood, obtained in a trial of the OX40 agonist ivuxolimab. These receptor sequences come from an adult with an advanced solid tumor such as melanoma, head and neck, liver or kidney cancer.

This sequence joins TRBV28 and TRBJ2-1; 14 nucleotides line up with TRBD2. Germline V CDR1 and CDR2: MDHEN, SYDVKM. The CDR3 runs 15 residues. The junction had 8 bases not matched to a gene; V was cut back by 6 bases and J by 10 bases. The DNA of the CDR3 is TGTGCCAGCAGACGACTAGCGGGAGGGCCGAGGGAGCAGTTCTTC. Translating gives CASRRLAGGPREQFF.

The chain employs TRBV19 and TRBJ2-7, with TRBD2 identical over 10 bases. Trimming cost V 2 bases and J 7 bases; bases outside gene matches: 8. Looked up from germline, CDR1 is LNHDA and CDR2 is SQIVND (reference sequence). This CDR3 is built from 15 residues. The CDR3 loop reads CASSIRASGSLEQYF. CDR3 coding DNA: TGTGCCAGTAGTATAAGGGCTAGCGGGAGCCTTGAGCAGTACTTC.

The chain has TRBV6-5 and TRBJ2-1, with a tentative D call TRBD2 (6 bases). CDR3 size: 15 residues. V lost 1 base and J 4 bases, leaving 11 bases between the germline ends. Germline V CDR1 and CDR2: MNHEY, SVGAGI. The CDR3 region has the DNA TGTGCCAGCAGTTACTGGCGGGGCGATTACAATGAGCAGTTCTTC. The encoded protein is CASSYWRGDYNEQFF.

The chain joins TRBV6-1 to TRBJ2-1; D may be TRBD1 or TRBD2 (5 bases each). Germline-derived CDR1 and CDR2 are MNHNS and SASEGT. The CDR3 runs 15 residues. The germline V and J ends were trimmed by 10 bases and 4 bases, with 20 bases remaining between them. DNA for the CDR3: TGTGCCAACATATTCCGGGACGGAGAATACAATGAGCAGTTCTTC. The encoded protein is CANIFRDGEYNEQFF.

V and J are TRBV27 and TRBJ2-1; maybe TRBD2 (6 bases). The CDR3 loop spans 17 amino acids. The V and J ends lost 3 bases and 4 bases respectively, with 19 bases between them. Looked up from germline, CDR1 is MNHEY and CDR2 is SMNVEV (reference sequence). CDR3 amino acids: CASSLSPLGLPYNEQFF. CDR3 bases: TGTGCCAGCAGTTTGTCCCCCTTGGGACTCCCGTACAATGAGCAGTTCTTC.

DNA of the CDR3: TGTGCCAGCAGCTTCCCGAGTCCCTCCTACGAGCAGTACTTC. Its translation: CASSFPSPSYEQYF. This chain uses TRBV5-6 with TRBJ2-7, with no clear D. Germline CDR1 and CDR2: SGHDT and YYEEEE. The CDR3 runs to 14 residues. The germline V and J ends were trimmed by 2 bases and 0 bases, with 9 bases remaining between them.

This chain uses TRBV29-1 with TRBJ2-7; the match to TRBD1 covers 8 bases. CDR1 is SQVTM, CDR2 ANQGSEA, per germline. Germline trimming cut 0 bases from V and 1 base from J; bases unmatched to any gene: 5. The CDR3 contains 15 residues. The DNA for the CDR3 is TGCAGCGTTGAAGATCGACGACAGGGGTCCTACGAGCAGTACTTC. This translates into CSVEDRRQGSYEQYF.

The chain employs TRBV9 and TRBJ1-1, with 7 nucleotides matching TRBD1. Germline V CDR1 and CDR2: SGDLS, YYNGEE. The CDR3 extends over 13 amino acids. Germline trimming cut 0 bases from V and 12 bases from J; bases unmatched to any gene: 8. CDR3 sequence: CASSVDGTVSSFF. Here the CDR3 DNA reads TGTGCCAGCAGCGTAGATGGGACAGTTTCTTCTTTCTTT. Complete variable domain (other parts from reference TRBV9 and TRBJ1-1): DSGVTQTPKHLITATGQRVTLRCSPRSGDLSVYWYQQSLDQGLQFLIQYYNGEERAKGNILERFSAQQFPDLHSELNLSSLELGDSALYFCASSVDGTVSSFFGQGTRLTVV.

The V and J genes are TRBV27 and TRBJ2-5; a weak D match, TRBD2 (6 bases). This CDR3 has 13 amino acids. Germline V CDR1 and CDR2: MNHEY, SMNVEV (reference sequence). V dropped 2 bases and J dropped 5 bases, with 9 bases sitting between them. The CDR3 DNA reads TGTGCCAGCAGTTTAGGGACTCATGAGACCCAGTACTTC. As protein: CASSLGTHETQYF.

The chain links TRBV4-3 to TRBJ2-1, with 9 nucleotides matching TRBD2. Per the germline V gene, CDR1 is LGHNA and CDR2 is YSLEER. Trimming took 2 bases from V and 2 from J; bases not matched to a gene: 10. The CDR3 runs 18 residues. The CDR3 DNA sequence: TGCGCCAGCAGCCAACTCGAGCGGGGGGCTGCCCCCTACAATGAGCAGTTCTTC. Its protein product is CASSQLERGAAPYNEQFF.

The chain is built from TRBV5-1 and TRBJ2-1; TRBD2 matches at 9 bases. The CDR3 consists of 16 residues. The germline gives CDR1 SGHRS, CDR2 YFSETQ. The V segment lost 1 base and the J segment 8 bases; nucleotides outside the gene matches: 10. CDR3 residues: CASSLYGREGFDEQFF. The CDR3 nucleotides are TGCGCCAGCAGCTTGTATGGGCGGGAGGGCTTCGATGAGCAGTTCTTC. Using reference TRBV5-1 and TRBJ2-1 for the parts outside the CDR3, the full variable domain is KAGVTQTPRYLIKTRGQQVTLSCSPISGHRSVSWYQQTPGQGLQFLFEYFSETQRNKGNFPGRFSGRQFSNSRSEMNVSTLELGDSALYLCASSLYGREGFDEQFFGPGTRLTVL.

The V and J genes are TRBV9 and TRBJ2-3; D unresolved. The V gene's germline CDR1 is SGDLS and CDR2 YYNGEE. The CDR3 runs 12 residues. The V gene lost 3 bases and the J gene lost 11 bases, with 13 bases spanning the gap. The CDR3 DNA is TGTGCCAGCAGCGAGAGTGGCCGTGGGCAGTATTTT. Its protein is CASSESGRGQYF.

The V call is TRBV4-3, the J call TRBJ2-7; 8 bases align to TRBD1. This CDR3 is 14 amino acids long. CDR1 is LGHNA and CDR2 is YSLEER in the germline V gene. Losses at the gene ends were 0 bases for V and 7 bases for J; bases not matched to a gene: 5. The CDR3 nucleotides are TGCGCCAGCAGCCAAGATGGACAGGGTGAGGAGCAGTACTTC. Its translation is CASSQDGQGEEQYF.

The V call is TRBV7-7, the J call TRBJ2-2; D is uncertain. CDR1 is SSHAT and CDR2 is FNYEAQ in the germline V gene (reference sequence). The CDR3 is made up of 12 amino acids. Trimming shortened V by 1 base and J by 6 bases, and 3 bases separated the two germline ends. The CDR3 sequence: CASSLGAGELFF. CDR3 in DNA: TGTGCCAGCAGCTTAGGGGCCGGGGAGCTGTTTTTT.

This chain connects TRBV27 to TRBJ1-3; TRBD1 is a possible D gene (5 bases). Between the trimmed V and J ends, which lost 4 bases and 0 bases, there was a span of 7 bases. This CDR3 contains 14 residues. Germline CDR1 is MNHEY and CDR2 is SMNVEV (reference sequence). As DNA, the CDR3 is TGTGCCAGCAGTTCGAGGGGCTCTGGAAACACCATATATTTT. Translated: CASSSRGSGNTIYF.